These T cell receptor beta chains were read from a single sample in a study of technical replicates of blood from a few donors. The table came from immunoSEQ multiplex PCR; TCRdb's copy has only in-frame clones and leaves some out. The table lists 60,000 to 90,000 clones, nearly 98% of them singletons, with 0.18% in the top ten. Specimen: T cells isolated from PBMCs. The receptor set was obtained from a human donor in good health. Each CDR3 is given with its conserved first and last residue. The D gene is left open where the match is weak. Rows may omit the clone size; those that give it use once, few, many or a size class.

>TRBJ2-3|-|once|TRBV12-2
TGTGCAAGTCGCGCCCGACAAACGCAGAGGGAGTGGACAGATACGCAGTATTTT
CASRARQTQREWTDTQYF
>TRBJ2-5|TRBD2|once|TRBV7-2
TGTGCCAGCAGGGAACTAGCGAGAGAGACCCAGTACTTC
CASRELARETQYF
>TRBJ2-1|-|-|TRBV5-1
TGCGCCAGCAGCACCCAGCCGGGGTCTAGCCCCGGTGAGCAGTTCTTC
CASSTQPGSSPGEQFF
>TRBJ2-7|-|once|TRBV11-3
TGTGCCAGCAGCTTAGGACAGGCAAACTACGAGCAGTACTTC
CASSLGQANYEQYF
>TRBJ1-2|TRBD1|-|TRBV30
TGTGCCTTTCGGCCCGGGACAGGGGAAGATGGCTACACCTTC
CAFRPGTGEDGYTF
>TRBJ2-7|-|-|TRBV28
TGTGCCAGCAGTTTAGGGGCGGCTCTCCCCGAGTACTTC
CASSLGAALPEYF
>TRBJ2-7|-|few|TRBV9
TGTGCCAGCAGCGTAGGAGAGAACTACGAGCAGTACTTC
CASSVGENYEQYF
>TRBJ2-5|-|-|TRBV7-9
TGTGCCAGCGCCAGGGCGAATAGACAAGAGACCCAGTACTTC
CASARANRQETQYF
>TRBJ2-5|TRBD2|-|TRBV6-1
TGTGCCAGCAGTGAAAGTAGCGGGCTGGGGGAGACCCAGTACTTC
CASSESSGLGETQYF
>TRBJ1-4|-|-|TRBV9
TGTGCCAGCAGCTCACGTAGTGGGGGCCTGGAATACAATGAAAAACTGTTTTTT
CASSSRSGGLEYNEKLFF
>TRBJ1-4|TRBD1|-|TRBV28
TGTGCCAGCAGTAAACAGGGGGCGATTGAAAAACTGTTTTTT
CASSKQGAIEKLFF
>TRBJ1-5|TRBD1|-|TRBV6-6
TGTGCCAGCAGTTCTACCCAGGGGGGAGGCAATCAGCCCCAGCATTTT
CASSSTQGGGNQPQHF
>TRBJ2-5|-|-|TRBV5-4
TGTGCCAGCAGCCCTCGTGGACAGCCACAAGAGACCCAGTACTTC
CASSPRGQPQETQYF
>TRBJ2-1|TRBD2|once|TRBV19
TGTGCCAGTACTAGCGGGAGGTTGAATGAGCAGTTCTTC
CASTSGRLNEQFF
>TRBJ1-4|TRBD1|-|TRBV5-6
TGTGCCAGCAGTTCCCGCAGGGGGCTTGACGAAAAACTGTTTTTT
CASSSRRGLDEKLFF
>TRBJ2-5|-|-|TRBV7-9
TGTGCCAGCAGCCCCAGGGTTATTGAGGCAGAGACCCAGTACTTC
CASSPRVIEAETQYF
>TRBJ2-3|TRBD1|-|TRBV19
TGTGCCAGTAGTATATGGACAGGGGTCGCAGATACGCAGTATTTT
CASSIWTGVADTQYF
>TRBJ1-3|-|-|TRBV2
TGTGCCAGCAGTGACAGGGCTGGAAACACCATATATTTT
CASSDRAGNTIYF